A selection of T cell receptor beta chains follows, all from one sample in a study of cytomegalovirus exposure and HLA in healthy donors. Produced via immunoSEQ multiplex PCR; TCRdb's table is partial and in-frame only. The sample includes some 110,000 clones, approximately 69% of them seen just once. The sample was PBMCs. Every receptor here comes from a woman aged 45-59 years in good health and CMV-seropositive. Both conserved end residues are part of each CDR3. Each record gives: V gene, J gene, CDR3 protein.

>TRBV7-8|TRBJ2-7
CASSHRDRVTYEQYF
>TRBV7-8|TRBJ1-2
CASSLDVTVYGYTF
>TRBV7-9|TRBJ2-7
CASSPTSTGEQYF
>TRBV4-1|TRBJ2-7
CASSQVDSFYEQYF
>TRBV19|TRBJ2-2
CASSIREGTNTGELFF
>TRBV7-3|TRBJ2-2
CASSLMTGDDTGELFF
>TRBV19|TRBJ2-1
CASSPERLYNEQFF
>TRBV7-2|TRBJ2-1
CASSLVQASSNEQFF
>TRBV19|TRBJ2-1
CASSIRTGNSYNEQFF
>TRBV27|TRBJ2-7
CASPSGQTSYEQYF
>TRBV7-3|TRBJ2-1
CASSLLAGVSNEQFF
>TRBV7-9|TRBJ1-1
CASSVRTGEEVEAFF
>TRBV1|TRBJ1-2
CTSSLRVGDRVCNYGYTF
>TRBV14|TRBJ2-2
CASSQGGQGSGELFF
>TRBV10-3|TRBJ1-2
CAIGGQGDYGYTF
>TRBV5-1|TRBJ1-4
CASSLRQVGEKLFF
>TRBV5-5|TRBJ1-4
CASRRGLGLNEKLFF
>TRBV29-1|TRBJ1-2
CSATFDSSYGYTF
>TRBV13|TRBJ2-3
CASSLGPAGGGDTQYF
>TRBV30|TRBJ1-6
CAWDRDYNSPLHF
>TRBV18|TRBJ1-5
CASSQDSNSNQPQHF
>TRBV4-1|TRBJ2-7
CASSPQEGSSYEQYF
>TRBV2|TRBJ1-5
CASRSTGGFQPQHF
>TRBV5-6|TRBJ2-7
CASSLLADTYEQYF
>TRBV20-1|TRBJ1-1
CSAMNTEAFF
>TRBV7-8|TRBJ1-5
CASREYGGQPQHF
>TRBV10-3|TRBJ1-4
CAISPTGGTANEKLFF
>TRBV6-6|TRBJ2-7
CASRFTGADSGEQYF
>TRBV10-1|TRBJ1-5
CASSAGGVNQPQHF
>TRBV5-5|TRBJ1-1
CASSLTVMNTEAFF
>TRBV27|TRBJ2-7
CASKRGQARHYEQYF
>TRBV7-9|TRBJ1-2
CASSSGGTYGYTF
>TRBV9|TRBJ1-3
CASSVGSGPGNTIYF
>TRBV6-1|TRBJ2-1
CASTGLAGGASLF
>TRBV27|TRBJ1-2
CASSSQGNGYTF
>TRBV5-1|TRBJ1-2
CASSATQGNDYGYTF
>TRBV7-2|TRBJ1-1
CASSPWGQDSEAFF
>TRBV7-2|TRBJ2-3
CASSHQQGSDTQYF
>TRBV19|TRBJ2-5
CASSSLRDRGKETQYF
>TRBV27|TRBJ2-1
CASSLAGGRDEQFF
>TRBV18|TRBJ1-2
CASSPPVGSYGYTF
>TRBV12-2|TRBJ2-7
CASRLALAVLSYEQYF
>TRBV4-1|TRBJ1-2
CASSQEGTGAGYTF
>TRBV2|TRBJ1-1
CASRRDRNTEAFF
>TRBV7-2|TRBJ1-1
CASSLGASLNTEAFF
>TRBV5-1|TRBJ2-3
CASSSGQGIVDTQYF
>TRBV9|TRBJ2-5
CASSEAGGETQYF
>TRBV9|TRBJ1-4
CASSGTGKKLFF
>TRBV6-5|TRBJ1-1
CASRMGGQNTEAFF
>TRBV5-5|TRBJ1-4
CASSPSGSTNEKLFF